The entry that follows covers one TCR beta chain sequence. Antigen specificity is unknown. The sample is drawn from a study of cytomegalovirus exposure and HLA in healthy donors. General observations from the study: Most sequenced TCRs were rare (though some public TCRs occurred in many donors).

Amplification used 60 Vbeta primers and 13 Jbeta primers. Assay: immunoSEQ multiplex PCR; the TCRdb copy retains only in-frame clones and omits some. Among over 130,000 clones listed, about three quarters were seen once. The TCR sequence derives from a middle-aged man in good health and CMV-seronegative. Sequenced material: PBMCs.

The CDR3 bases are TGTGCCAGCAGTTTATTAATATCGGGAAATGGCTACACCTTC. It is translated as CASSLLISGNGYTF. The J gene is TRBJ1-2, the V gene TRBV28; D gene uncertain. This CDR3 is built from 14 residues. Germline V gives CDR1 MDHEN, CDR2 SYDVKM. V lost 1 base and J 6 bases, leaving 12 bases between the germline ends.